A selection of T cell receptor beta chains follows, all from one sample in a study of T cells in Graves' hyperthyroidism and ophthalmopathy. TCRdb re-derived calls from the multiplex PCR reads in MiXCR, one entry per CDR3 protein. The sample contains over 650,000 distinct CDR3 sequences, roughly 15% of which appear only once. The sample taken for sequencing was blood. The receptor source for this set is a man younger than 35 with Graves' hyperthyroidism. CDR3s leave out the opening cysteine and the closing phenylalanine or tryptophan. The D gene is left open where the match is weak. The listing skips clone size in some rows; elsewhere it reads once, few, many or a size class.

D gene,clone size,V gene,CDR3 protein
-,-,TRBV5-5,ASTDLGGQRETQY
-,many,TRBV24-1,ATSDPGGPNNEQF
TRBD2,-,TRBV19,ASSIGGGPTDTQY
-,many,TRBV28,ASSPFRTGYNEQF
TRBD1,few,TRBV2,ASSVGTGGSGNTIY
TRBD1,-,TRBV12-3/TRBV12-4,ASSREGTGVRGAF
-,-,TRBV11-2,ASSLNRPDTQY
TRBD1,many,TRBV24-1,ATSDRDRGNQPQH
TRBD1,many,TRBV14,ASSPRDRGPYEQY
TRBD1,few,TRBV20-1,SARTGRGGIGGNQPQH
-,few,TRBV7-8,ASSLRRSNTGELF
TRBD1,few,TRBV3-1,ASSLLDRGEQY
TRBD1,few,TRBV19,ASSMNRGPKNIQY
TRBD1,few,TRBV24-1,ATSDPGTGGIYGYT
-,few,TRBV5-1,ASSLFSGEGAF
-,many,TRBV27,ASSQSGQLYEQY
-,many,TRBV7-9,ASSSSPNYEQY
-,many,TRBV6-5,ASSYSSVDEQF
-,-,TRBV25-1,ASSIGGEQGRNQPQH
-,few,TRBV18,ASSPQEISTDTQY
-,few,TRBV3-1,ASSQDELEGTDTQY
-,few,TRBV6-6,ASSYRQWETQY
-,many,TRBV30,AWSAQGQNTEAF
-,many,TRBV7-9,ASSQQENTEAF
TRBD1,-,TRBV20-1,SARDPRGPGETQY
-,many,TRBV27,ASSLSRESSYNEQF
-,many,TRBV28,ASSLWTSTDTQY
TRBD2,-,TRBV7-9,ASSLGLAGAGDEQY
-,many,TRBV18,ASSRLGANVLT
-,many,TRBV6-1,ASSDRELAF
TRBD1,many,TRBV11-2,ASSLARTGPPGELF
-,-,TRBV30,AWTQLSSYNEQF
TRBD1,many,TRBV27,ASRKTGEGEQY
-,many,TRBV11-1,ASSLQGRRSGANVLT
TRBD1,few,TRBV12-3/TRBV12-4,ASSWGQGIENEAF
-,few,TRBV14,ASSQGFSSYNEQF
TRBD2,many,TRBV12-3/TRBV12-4,ASSPAGVSNEQF
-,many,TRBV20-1,SARAGGDTEAF
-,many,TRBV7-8,ASSPGRTSYEQY
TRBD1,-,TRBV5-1,ASSWGAGTGAEQF
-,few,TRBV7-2,ASSIVGTDTQY
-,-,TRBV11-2,ASSLYGGGQTDTQY
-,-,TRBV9,ASSVGGIGRQF
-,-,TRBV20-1,SARGRGPLIPDTQY
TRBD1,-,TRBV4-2,ASSHRGSNYGYT
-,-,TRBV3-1,ASSQDTGGEIDTQY
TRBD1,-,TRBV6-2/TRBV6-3,ASAPDREPFEQY
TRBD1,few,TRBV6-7,ASSYSSPGQGPGELF